This T cell receptor beta chain was observed in a study of post-analysis software for immune sequencing data. General study points: When patients were compared with controls, about five TRBV segments were more frequent, TRBV5-6, TRBV5-1 and TRBV20-1 among them.

Prepared libraries of TCR beta cDNA carried unique molecular identifiers. MiXCR, applied by TCRdb to the PCR reads, yields one record per CDR3 protein. The sample lists over 150,000 distinct CDR3 sequences; 25% to 35% were seen once. This clonotype was found many times. Its antigen remains unknown. The germline V gene encodes CDR1 SGHRS and CDR2 YFSETQ. J gave up 2 bases and V 4 bases, and 7 bases lay outside the gene matches. The CDR3 is 15 residues long. The sample comprised blood. V and J are TRBV5-1 and TRBJ1-1, with TRBD1 matching over 8 bases. This sequence originates from a girl aged 10-17 years with multiple sclerosis. This CDR3 reads CASSPQGADNTEAFF. DNA of the CDR3: TGCGCCAGCAGCCCCCAGGGGGCGGATAACACTGAAGCTTTCTTT.